This passage covers 5 T cell receptor beta chains from one sample sequenced in a study of T cell responses to AZD1222 COVID-19 vaccine. Sequencing was performed with immunoSEQ multiplex PCR; in TCRdb, only in-frame clones are kept and a portion is missing. The table records around 73,000 clones, approximately 89% of them present only once. The material was peripheral blood, obtained 28 days after the second AZD1222 dose. The receptors shown here come from an adult who received the AZD1222 COVID-19 vaccine.

V is TRBV6-5 and J is TRBJ2-5; 12 bases match TRBD2. Germline CDR1 and CDR2: MNHEY and SVGAGI. This CDR3 is built from 14 residues. V lost 11 bases and J lost 7; bases outside the gene matches: 11. The CDR3 DNA reads as TGTGCCGTCTCAAAGACTAGCGGGAGCAGGACCCAGTACTTC. This gives the protein CAVSKTSGSRTQYF.

V and J are TRBV15 and TRBJ2-3; tentatively, D is TRBD2 (6 bases). Germline V gene sequence: CDR1 LNHNV, CDR2 YYDKDF (reference sequence). The length of the CDR3 is 17 residues. V gave up 0 bases and J gave up 2 bases, with 15 bases separating them. CDR3 bases: TGTGCCACCAGCAGAGATTGGGCAGGGAGGTTCACAGATACGCAGTATTTT. It encodes CATSRDWAGRFTDTQYF.

The chain uses TRBV7-2 and TRBJ2-7; 12 bases map to TRBD2. CDR3 size: 17 residues. Germline CDR1 and CDR2: SGHTA and FQGNSA. V gave up 3 bases and J gave up 0 bases; unmatched junction bases: 6. The CDR3 is CASSFRLAGASSYEQYF. The CDR3 DNA reads TGTGCCAGCAGCTTCAGACTAGCGGGGGCGAGCTCCTACGAGCAGTACTTC. Filled out from reference TRBV7-2 and TRBJ2-7, the complete variable domain reads GAGVSQSPSNKVTEKGKDVELRCDPISGHTALYWYRQSLGQGLEFLIYFQGNSAPDKSGLPSDRFSAERTGGSVSTLTIQRTQQEDSAVYLCASSFRLAGASSYEQYFGPGTRLTVT.

DNA of the CDR3: TGTGCCAGCAGCCCGGGGGGCCCCTCTCGGGATGGCTACACCTTC. It is translated as CASSPGGPSRDGYTF. J is TRBJ1-2 and V is TRBV6-5; D possibly corresponds to TRBD1 (6 bases). CDR3 length: 15 amino acids. CDR1 and CDR2 from the germline V gene are MNHEY and SVGAGI. V lost 6 bases and J 6 bases, leaving 20 bases between the germline ends.

CDR3 nucleotides: TGTGCCAGTAGTTTTGAGGGACAGGGGGCAGATGGCTACACCTTC. This sequence encodes CASSFEGQGADGYTF. V and J are TRBV19 and TRBJ1-2, with 12 bases aligning to TRBD1. Trimming removed 5 bases from V and 6 bases from J; junction bases left unmatched: 7. CDR3 length equals 15 residues. CDR1 and CDR2 (germline): LNHDA, SQIVND (reference sequence).